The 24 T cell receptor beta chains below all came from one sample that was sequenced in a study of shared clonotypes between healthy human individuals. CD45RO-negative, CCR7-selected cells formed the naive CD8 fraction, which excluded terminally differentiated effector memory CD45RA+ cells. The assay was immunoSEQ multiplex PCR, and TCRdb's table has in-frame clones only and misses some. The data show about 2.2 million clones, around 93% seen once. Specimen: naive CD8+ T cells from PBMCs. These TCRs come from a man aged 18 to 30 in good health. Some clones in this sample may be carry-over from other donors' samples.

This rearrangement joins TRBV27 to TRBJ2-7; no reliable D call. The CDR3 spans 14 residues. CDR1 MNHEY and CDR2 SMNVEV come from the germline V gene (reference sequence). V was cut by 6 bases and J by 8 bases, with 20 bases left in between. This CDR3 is CASSDLYAEAQQYF. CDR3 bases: TGTGCCAGCAGCGACCTATACGCTGAGGCCCAGCAGTACTTC.

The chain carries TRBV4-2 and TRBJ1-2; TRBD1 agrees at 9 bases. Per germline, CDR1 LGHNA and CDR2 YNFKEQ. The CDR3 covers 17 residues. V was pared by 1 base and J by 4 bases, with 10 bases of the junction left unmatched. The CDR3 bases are TGTGCCAGCAGCCAAGGTTCCGGGACAGGGCCGCCCTATGGCTACACCTTC. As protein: CASSQGSGTGPPYGYTF.

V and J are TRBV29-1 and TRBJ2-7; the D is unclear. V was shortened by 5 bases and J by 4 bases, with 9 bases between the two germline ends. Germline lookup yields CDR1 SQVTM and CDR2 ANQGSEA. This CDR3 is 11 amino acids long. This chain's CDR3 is CSVWAQYEQYF. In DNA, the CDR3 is TGCAGCGTTTGGGCACAGTACGAGCAGTACTTC.

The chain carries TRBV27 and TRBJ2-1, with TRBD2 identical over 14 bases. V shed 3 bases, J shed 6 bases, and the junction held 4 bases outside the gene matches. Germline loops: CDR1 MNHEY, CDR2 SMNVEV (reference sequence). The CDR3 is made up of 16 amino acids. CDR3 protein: CASSLVGTSGSNEQFF. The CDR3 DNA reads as TGTGCCAGCAGTTTGGTTGGGACTAGCGGGAGCAATGAGCAGTTCTTC.

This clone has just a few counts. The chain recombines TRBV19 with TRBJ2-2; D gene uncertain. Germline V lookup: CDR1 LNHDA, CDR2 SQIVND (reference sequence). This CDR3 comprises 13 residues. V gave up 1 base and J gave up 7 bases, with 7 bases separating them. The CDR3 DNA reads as TGTGCCAGTAGTATAGTTGGGGACGGGGAGCTGTTTTTT. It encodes CASSIVGDGELFF.

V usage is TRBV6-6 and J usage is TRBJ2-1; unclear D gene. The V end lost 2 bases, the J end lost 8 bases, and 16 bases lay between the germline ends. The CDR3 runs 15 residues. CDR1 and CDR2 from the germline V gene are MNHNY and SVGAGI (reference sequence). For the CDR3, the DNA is TGTGCCAGCAGTTACAAGGAGATTAGTTTCGATGAGCAGTTCTTC. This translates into CASSYKEISFDEQFF.

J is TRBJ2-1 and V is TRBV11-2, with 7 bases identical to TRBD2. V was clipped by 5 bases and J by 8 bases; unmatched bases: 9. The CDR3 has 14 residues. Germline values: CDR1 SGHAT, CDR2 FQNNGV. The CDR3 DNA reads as TGTGCCAGCAGCCCGGGTGGGCGGGAGTATGAGCAGTTCTTC. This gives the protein CASSPGGREYEQFF.

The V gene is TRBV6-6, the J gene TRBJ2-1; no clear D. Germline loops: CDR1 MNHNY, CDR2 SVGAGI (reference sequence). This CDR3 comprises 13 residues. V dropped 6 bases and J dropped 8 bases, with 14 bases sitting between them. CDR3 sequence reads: CASRFLLGDEQFF. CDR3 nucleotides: TGTGCCAGCAGATTCCTTTTGGGCGATGAGCAGTTCTTC.

CDR3 loop: CASSSPFGASGRDYEQYF. The DNA for the CDR3 is TGTGCCAGCTCATCCCCCTTTGGGGCTAGCGGGAGAGACTACGAGCAGTACTTC. This chain joins TRBV18 and TRBJ2-7; 10 nucleotides match TRBD2. Germline CDR1 KGHSH, CDR2 LQKENI. With V trimmed by 5 bases and J by 3 bases, 16 bases remained unmatched. The CDR3 sequence is 18 residues long.

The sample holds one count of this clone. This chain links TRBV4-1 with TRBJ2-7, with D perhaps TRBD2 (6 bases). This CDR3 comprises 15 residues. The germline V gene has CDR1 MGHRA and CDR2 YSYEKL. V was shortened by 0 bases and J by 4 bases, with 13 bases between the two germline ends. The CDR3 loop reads CASSQERDAGYEQYF. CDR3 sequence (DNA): TGCGCCAGCAGCCAAGAGCGGGACGCTGGTTACGAGCAGTACTTC.

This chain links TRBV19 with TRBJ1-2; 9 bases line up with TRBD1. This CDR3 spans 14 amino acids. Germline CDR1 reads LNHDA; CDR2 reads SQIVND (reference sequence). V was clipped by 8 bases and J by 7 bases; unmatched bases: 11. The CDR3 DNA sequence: TGTGCCAGTGTACCGGGACAGGGAGTTCGTGGCTACACCTTC. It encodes CASVPGQGVRGYTF.

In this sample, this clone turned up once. The CDR3 sequence: CASSPGQMNYGYTF. CDR3 nucleotide sequence: TGCGCCAGCAGCCCGGGACAGATGAACTATGGCTACACCTTC. The chain couples TRBV4-1 to TRBJ1-2; 7 bases are shared with TRBD1. V gave up 4 bases and J gave up 2 bases; unmatched junction bases: 4. This CDR3 is 14 amino acids long. Germline assignment: CDR1 MGHRA and CDR2 YSYEKL.

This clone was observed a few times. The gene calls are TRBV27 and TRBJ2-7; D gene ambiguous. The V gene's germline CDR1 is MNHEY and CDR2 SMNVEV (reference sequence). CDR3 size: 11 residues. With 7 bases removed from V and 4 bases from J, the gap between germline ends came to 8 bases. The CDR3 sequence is CASKSVYEQYF. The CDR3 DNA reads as TGTGCCAGCAAATCTGTATACGAGCAGTACTTC.

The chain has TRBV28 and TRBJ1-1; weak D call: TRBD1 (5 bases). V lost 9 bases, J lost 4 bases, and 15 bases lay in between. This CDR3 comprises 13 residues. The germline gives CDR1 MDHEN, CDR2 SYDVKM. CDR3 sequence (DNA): TGTGCCAGTAGCTTTGGGGCAGCCACTGAAGCTTTCTTT. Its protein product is CASSFGAATEAFF.

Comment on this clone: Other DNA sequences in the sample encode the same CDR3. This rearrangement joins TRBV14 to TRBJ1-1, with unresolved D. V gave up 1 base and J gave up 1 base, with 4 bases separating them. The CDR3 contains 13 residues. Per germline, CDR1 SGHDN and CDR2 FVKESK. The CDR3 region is CASSQAGNTEAFF. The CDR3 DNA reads TGTGCCAGCAGCCAAGCAGGGAACACTGAAGCTTTCTTT.

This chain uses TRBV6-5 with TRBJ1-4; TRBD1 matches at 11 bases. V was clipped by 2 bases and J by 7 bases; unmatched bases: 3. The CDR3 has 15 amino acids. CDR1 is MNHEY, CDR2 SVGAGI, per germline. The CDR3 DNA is TGTGCCAGCAGTTACCAAGGGACAGGGGGTGAAAAACTGTTTTTT. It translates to CASSYQGTGGEKLFF.

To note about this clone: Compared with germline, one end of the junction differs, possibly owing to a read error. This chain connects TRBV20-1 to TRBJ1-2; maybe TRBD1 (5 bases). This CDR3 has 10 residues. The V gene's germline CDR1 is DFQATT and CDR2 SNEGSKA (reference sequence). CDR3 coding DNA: TGCAGTGCTGTCCAGGGCCTGGGGAACTTC. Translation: CSAVQGLGNF.

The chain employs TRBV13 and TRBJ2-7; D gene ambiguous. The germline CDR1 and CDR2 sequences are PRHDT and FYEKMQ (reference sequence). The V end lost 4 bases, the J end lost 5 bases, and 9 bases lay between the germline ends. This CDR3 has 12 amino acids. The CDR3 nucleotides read TGTGCCAGCAGCTACGGACGGAACGAGCAGTACTTC. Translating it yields CASSYGRNEQYF.

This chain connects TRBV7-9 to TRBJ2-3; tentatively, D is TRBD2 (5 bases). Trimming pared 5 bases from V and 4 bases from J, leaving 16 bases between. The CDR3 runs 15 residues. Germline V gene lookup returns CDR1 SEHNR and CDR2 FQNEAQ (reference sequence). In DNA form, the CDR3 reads TGTGCCAGCAGCCCCCACCGGACCGGGGCAGATACGCAGTATTTT. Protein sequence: CASSPHRTGADTQYF.

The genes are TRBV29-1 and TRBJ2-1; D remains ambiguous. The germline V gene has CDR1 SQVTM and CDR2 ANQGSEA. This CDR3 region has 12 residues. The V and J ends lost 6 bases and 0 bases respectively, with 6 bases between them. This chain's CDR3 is CSVPYSYNEQFF. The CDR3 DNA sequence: TGCAGCGTGCCGTACTCCTACAATGAGCAGTTCTTC.

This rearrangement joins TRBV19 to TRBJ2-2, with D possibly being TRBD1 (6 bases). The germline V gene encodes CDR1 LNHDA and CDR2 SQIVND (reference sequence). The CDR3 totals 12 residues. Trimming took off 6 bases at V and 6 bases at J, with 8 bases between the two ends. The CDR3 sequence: CASSPGAGELFF. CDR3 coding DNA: TGTGCCAGTAGCCCAGGGGCCGGGGAGCTGTTTTTT.

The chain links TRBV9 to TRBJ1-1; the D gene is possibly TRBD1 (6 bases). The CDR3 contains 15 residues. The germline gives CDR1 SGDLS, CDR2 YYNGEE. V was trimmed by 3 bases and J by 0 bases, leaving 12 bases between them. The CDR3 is CASSGGTGLNTEAFF. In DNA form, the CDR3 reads TGTGCCAGCAGCGGTGGCACAGGGTTGAACACTGAAGCTTTCTTT.

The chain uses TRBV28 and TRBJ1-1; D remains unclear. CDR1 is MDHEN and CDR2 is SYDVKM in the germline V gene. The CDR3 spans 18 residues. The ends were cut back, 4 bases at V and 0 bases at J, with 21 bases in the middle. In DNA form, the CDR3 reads TGTGCCAGCAGTTGGCGGCGGGTCGCCGGTCCTATGAACACTGAAGCTTTCTTT. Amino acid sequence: CASSWRRVAGPMNTEAFF. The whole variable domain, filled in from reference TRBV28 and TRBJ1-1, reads DVKVTQSSRYLVKRTGEKVFLECVQDMDHENMFWYRQDPGLGLRLIYFSYDVKMKEKGDIPEGYSVSREKKERFSLILESASTNQTSMYLCASSWRRVAGPMNTEAFFGQGTRLTVV.

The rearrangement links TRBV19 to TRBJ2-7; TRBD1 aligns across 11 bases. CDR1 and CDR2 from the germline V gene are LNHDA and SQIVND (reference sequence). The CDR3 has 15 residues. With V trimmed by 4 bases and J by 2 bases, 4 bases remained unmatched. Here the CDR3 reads CASSRDRGNTYEQYF. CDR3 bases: TGTGCCAGTAGTAGGGACAGGGGGAACACCTACGAGCAGTACTTC.